This passage covers 10 T cell receptor beta chains from one sample sequenced in a study of T cells in Graves' hyperthyroidism and ophthalmopathy. Authors of the study amplified TCR beta CDR3 regions from RNA transcripts. The TCR CDR3 first-round RT-PCR relied on the HTBI primer set. TCRdb analysed the multiplex PCR reads with MiXCR anew, one entry per CDR3 protein. Seen here are around 290,000 distinct CDR3 sequences, about an eighth observed once, and the top ten hold roughly 7.5%. Material: blood. These receptors were taken from a young woman with Graves' hyperthyroidism that later progressed to Graves' ophthalmopathy.

Many counts were recorded for this clonotype. Written as DNA, the CDR3 is TGTGCCAGCAGTTCCCACCCGGGACAGGGTGGCACTGAAGCTTTCTTT. Translation gives CASSSHPGQGGTEAFF. The chain joins TRBV27 to TRBJ1-1, with 9 bases that match TRBD1. This CDR3 has 16 residues. In germline, CDR1 is MNHEY, CDR2 SMNVEV (reference sequence). V shed 4 bases and J 4 bases; nucleotides not matched to a gene: 10.

J is TRBJ2-2 and V is TRBV19, with TRBD1 as a possible D gene (6 bases). CDR1 is LNHDA, CDR2 SQIVND, per germline (reference sequence). The germline V and J ends were trimmed by 1 base and 7 bases, with 13 bases remaining between them. CDR3 size: 15 residues. The CDR3 DNA sequence: TGTGCCAGTAGTATAGGTTACAGGGACGGCGGGGAGCTGTTTTTT. This gives the protein CASSIGYRDGGELFF. Using reference TRBV19 and TRBJ2-2 for the parts outside the CDR3, the full variable domain is DGGITQSPKYLFRKEGQNVTLSCEQNLNHDAMYWYRQDPGQGLRLIYYSQIVNDFQKGDIAEGYSVSREKKESFPLTVTSAQKNPTAFYLCASSIGYRDGGELFFGEGSRLTVL.

At least ten counts were recorded for this clonotype. The V gene is TRBV6-6, the J gene TRBJ2-1, with 8 bases identical to TRBD2. The CDR3 loop spans 16 amino acids. Looked up from germline, CDR1 is MNHNY and CDR2 is SVGAGI (reference sequence). The V and J ends lost 2 bases and 4 bases, in that order; junction bases with no gene match: 7. CDR3 nucleotide sequence: TGTGCCAGCAGTTACACAGCGGGACTAGAATACAATGAGCAGTTCTTC. Its translation is CASSYTAGLEYNEQFF.

This clonotype has a count of ten or more. The J gene is TRBJ2-3, the V gene TRBV27; no reliable D call. CDR3 length: 15 amino acids. V was shortened by 3 bases and J by 2 bases, with 12 bases between the two germline ends. Per germline, CDR1 MNHEY and CDR2 SMNVEV (reference sequence). Here the CDR3 DNA reads TGTGCCAGCAGTTTTAGCCGAAAATCCACAGATACGCAGTATTTT. This encodes CASSFSRKSTDTQYF.

This clonotype was counted many times. V usage is TRBV4-2 and J usage is TRBJ2-3, with 7 bases aligning to TRBD2. Trimming at V came to 3 bases and at J to 4 bases, leaving 13 bases not matched to a gene. This CDR3 is 17 amino acids long. The germline gives CDR1 LGHNA, CDR2 YNFKEQ. The CDR3 region is CASSQLDSGTTPDTQYF. The CDR3 DNA reads as TGTGCCAGCAGCCAGCTAGATTCCGGGACTACCCCAGATACGCAGTATTTT.

This chain joins TRBV7-9 and TRBJ2-7; 9 positions agree with TRBD1. V shed 6 bases and J 4 bases; nucleotides not matched to a gene: 7. The CDR3 spans 14 residues. Per germline, CDR1 SEHNR and CDR2 FQNEAQ (reference sequence). The CDR3 nucleotides are TGTGCCAGCAGTTATGAACAGGGGGCTTACGAGCAGTACTTC. Its translation is CASSYEQGAYEQYF.

The chain carries TRBV19 and TRBJ1-3; the D is unclear. V was clipped by 6 bases and J by 2 bases, with 11 bases between them. This CDR3 is built from 14 residues. Germline V gene data show CDR1 as LNHDA and CDR2 as SQIVND (reference sequence). The CDR3, as DNA: TGTGCCAGTAGGGCTGGATTCCCTGGAAACACCATATATTTT. Amino acids: CASRAGFPGNTIYF.

The genes are TRBV6-2 or TRBV6-3 and TRBJ2-1, with D perhaps given as TRBD1 or TRBD2 (6 bases each). The germline V gene has CDR1 MNHEY and CDR2 SVGEGT. The V and J ends lost 7 bases and 8 bases respectively, with 12 bases between them. The CDR3 covers 12 residues. The CDR3 DNA follows: TGTGCCAGCACGCCAAGGGGGGATGAGCAGTTCTTC. This codes for CASTPRGDEQFF.

With respect to this clonotype: At one end, the junction sequence differs from germline, possibly due to a read error. The V call is TRBV7-9, the J call TRBJ2-7; 8 bases map to TRBD1. This CDR3 has 13 residues. Per the germline V gene, CDR1 is SEHNR and CDR2 is FQNEAQ (reference sequence). The CDR3 protein is CASSIGQGYEQCF. Here the CDR3 DNA reads TGTGCCAGCAGCATTGGACAGGGCTACGAGCAGTGCTTC.

This clonotype was observed many times. This chain uses TRBV5-1 with TRBJ2-1; the D gene is possibly TRBD1 (6 bases). V was shortened by 4 bases and J by 0 bases, with 11 bases between the two germline ends. Germline CDR1 SGHRS, CDR2 YFSETQ. This CDR3 is built from 15 residues. CDR3 nucleotides: TGCGCCAGCAGCCCAGGGGTTAGCTCCTACAATGAGCAGTTCTTC. Translating it yields CASSPGVSSYNEQFF.